This passage covers 7 T cell receptor beta chains from one sample sequenced in a study of cytomegalovirus exposure and HLA in healthy donors. This PCR relied on a set of 60 Vbeta primers and 13 Jbeta primers. Libraries were prepared by immunoSEQ multiplex PCR; TCRdb keeps only in-frame clonotypes and omits some of them. The sample carries some 190,000 clones, almost 80% recorded once. Sequencing input: PBMCs. These receptors originate from a woman aged 18 to 35 in good health and CMV-seronegative.

This sequence joins TRBV9 and TRBJ2-7, with 7 bases identical to TRBD1. CDR1 is SGDLS and CDR2 is YYNGEE in the germline V gene. This CDR3 has 13 amino acids. V was pared by 3 bases and J by 6 bases, with 6 bases of the junction left unmatched. This CDR3 reads CASSAGDRAEQYF. The DNA for the CDR3 is TGTGCCAGCAGCGCAGGTGACAGGGCCGAGCAGTACTTC.

The chain couples TRBV23-1 to TRBJ2-7; D might be TRBD1 (6 bases). TRBV23-1 has ORF status, its function being uncertain. The CDR3 is 11 residues long. V dropped 6 bases and J dropped 6 bases, with 9 bases sitting between them. CDR3 in DNA: TGCGCCAGCAGACAGGGCTGCGAGCAGTACTTC. This codes for CASRQGCEQYF.

This chain connects TRBV29-1 to TRBJ2-5; TRBD1 might be the D (6 bases). The CDR3 loop spans 14 amino acids. Trimming stripped 1 base from V and 5 bases from J, with 14 bases between. CDR1 is SQVTM, CDR2 ANQGSEA, per germline. The CDR3 region is CSVEAARGSETQYF. Here the CDR3 DNA reads TGCAGCGTTGAAGCAGCGAGGGGGTCGGAGACCCAGTACTTC.

The rearrangement links TRBV15 to TRBJ1-2; no reliable D call. Germline V gives CDR1 LNHNV, CDR2 YYDKDF (reference sequence). V was pared by 1 base and J by 7 bases, with 13 bases between. The CDR3 totals 14 residues. CDR3 protein: CATSRGEGLGGYTF. For the CDR3, the DNA is TGTGCCACCAGCAGAGGGGAGGGTTTGGGTGGCTACACCTTC.

This chain joins TRBV29-1 and TRBJ2-2; 8 bases are a match to TRBD2. After removal of 7 bases from V and 8 bases from J, the junction contained 9 bases not matched to a gene. The CDR3 runs 13 residues. Germline assignment: CDR1 SQVTM and CDR2 ANQGSEA. As DNA, the CDR3 is TGCAGCGCCGCACAAGCGGGGGTTGGGGAGCTGTTTTTT. Protein: CSAAQAGVGELFF.

A single count supports this clone. This sequence joins TRBV4-1 and TRBJ2-5, with D perhaps matching TRBD1 (5 bases). Germline values: CDR1 MGHRA, CDR2 YSYEKL. With 4 bases removed from V and 5 bases from J, the gap between germline ends came to 17 bases. This CDR3 contains 15 residues. This CDR3 reads CASSPYRRVEETQYF. CDR3 in DNA: TGCGCCAGCAGCCCGTACAGGAGAGTGGAGGAGACCCAGTACTTC.

About this clone: The CDR3 end shows no conserved phenylalanine or tryptophan, and so a read error is likely. This chain uses TRBV5-6 with TRBJ2-7; the D gene is possibly TRBD1 (5 bases). Germline loops: CDR1 SGHDT, CDR2 YYEEEE. This CDR3 is built from 15 residues. The V end lost 2 bases, the J end lost 2 bases, and 14 bases lay between the germline ends. The CDR3 DNA reads as TGTGCCAGCAGCTTTAGGGGATTAGTAACCTACGAGCAGTACCTC. It specifies CASSFRGLVTYEQYL.